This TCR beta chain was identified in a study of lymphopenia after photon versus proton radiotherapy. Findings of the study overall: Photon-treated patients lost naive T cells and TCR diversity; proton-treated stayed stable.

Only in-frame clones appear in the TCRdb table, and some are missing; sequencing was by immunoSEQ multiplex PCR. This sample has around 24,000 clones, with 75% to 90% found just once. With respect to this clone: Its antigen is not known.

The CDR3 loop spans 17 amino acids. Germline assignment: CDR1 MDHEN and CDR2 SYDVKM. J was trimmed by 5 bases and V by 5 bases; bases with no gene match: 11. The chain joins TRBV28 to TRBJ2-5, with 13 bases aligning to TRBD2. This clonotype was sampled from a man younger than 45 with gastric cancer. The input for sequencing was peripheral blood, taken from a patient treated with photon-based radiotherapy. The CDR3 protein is CASSPTSGRKVKETQYF. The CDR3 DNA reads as TGTGCCAGCAGTCCGACTAGCGGGAGGAAGGTGAAGGAGACCCAGTACTTC.